Following are 9 T cell receptor beta chains from one sample sequenced in a study of human T cells and chemical hapten exposure. Time point noted: patch test 2, 6 weeks after DPC sensitization. Documented treatment: therapeutic diphenylcyclopropenone sensitization with weekly scalp DPC. TCRdb reprocessed the RACE reads with MiXCR, giving one entry per CDR3 protein. The sample includes 360,000 or so distinct CDR3 sequences, under 6.5% of them seen just once. This material consisted of whole blood, taken in connection with sensitization to the hapten diphenylcyclopropenone (DPC). The receptor source for this set is a woman under 30 with alopecia areata. Some clones in this sample may be carry-over from other donors' samples.

This clonotype was detected a few times. The chain links TRBV23-1 to TRBJ1-6; TRBD1 might be the D (5 bases). TRBV23-1 is flagged as an ORF with uncertain function. This CDR3 comprises 16 residues. The V gene lost 4 bases and the J gene lost 9 bases, with 19 bases spanning the gap. DNA for the CDR3: TGCGCCAGCAGTCCAAAGGGAGGGGCACGGTGTTCACCCCTCCACTTT. Its translation: CASSPKGGARCSPLHF.

This clonotype appeared a few times. The chain uses TRBV28 and TRBJ2-7, with a tentative D call TRBD1 (6 bases). V lost 7 bases to trimming and J lost 2 bases, with 12 bases between them. The CDR3 has 13 amino acids. Germline V gives CDR1 MDHEN, CDR2 SYDVKM. CDR3 DNA sequence: TGTGCCAGCAACAGTGACAGGACCTACGAGCAGTACTTC. Amino acids: CASNSDRTYEQYF.

This clonotype was observed at least ten times. This chain connects TRBV10-3 to TRBJ2-3; the match to TRBD2 covers 8 bases. The CDR3 loop spans 17 amino acids. Unmatched junction bases numbered 5, after V lost 0 bases and J lost 0 bases. From germline, CDR1 is ENHRY and CDR2 SYGVKD. As DNA, the CDR3 is TGTGCCATCAGTGAGTCCGTAGCGGGGTATAGCACAGATACGCAGTATTTT. The encoded protein is CAISESVAGYSTDTQYF.

This clonotype was found many times. The chain has TRBV6-1 and TRBJ1-1; 9 nucleotides line up with TRBD1. Per germline, CDR1 MNHNS and CDR2 SASEGT. The CDR3 covers 18 residues. Trimming cost V 5 bases and J 2 bases; bases outside gene matches: 15. The CDR3 is CASSPHIYRQGGNTEAFF. In DNA form, the CDR3 reads TGTGCCAGCAGTCCCCATATATATAGACAGGGGGGAAACACTGAAGCTTTCTTT.

This clonotype has just a few counts. The V and J genes are TRBV20-1 and TRBJ1-2; no firm D call. V was clipped by 5 bases and J by 4 bases, with 8 bases between them. From germline, CDR1 is DFQATT and CDR2 SNEGSKA (reference sequence). This CDR3 contains 11 residues. The CDR3 region is CSARSSYGYTF. Written as DNA, the CDR3 is TGCAGTGCTCGGTCCAGCTATGGCTACACCTTC.

In its sample, this clonotype was seen many times. The chain is built from TRBV20-1 and TRBJ2-1, with D perhaps matching TRBD2 (6 bases). Germline-derived CDR1 and CDR2 are DFQATT and SNEGSKA (reference sequence). The CDR3 length is 17 residues. The ends were cut back, 0 bases at V and 4 bases at J, with 19 bases in the middle. The CDR3 nucleotides are TGCAGTGCTAGAGATGCCAGCCGTACAGGAGGGTACAATGAGCAGTTCTTC. Encoded protein: CSARDASRTGGYNEQFF.

The genes are TRBV5-4 and TRBJ2-3; unclear D gene. The germline V gene encodes CDR1 SGHNT and CDR2 YYREEE (reference sequence). Trimming left V 3 bases short and J 0 bases short, with 11 bases between. The length of the CDR3 is 15 residues. CDR3 residues: CASSSGTGSTDTQYF. The CDR3 bases are TGTGCCAGCAGCTCCGGAACCGGTAGCACAGATACGCAGTATTTT.

This chain uses TRBV6-5 with TRBJ2-3; the D is unclear. V was pared by 0 bases and J by 1 base, with 5 bases between. The CDR3 runs to 14 residues. Germline values: CDR1 MNHEY, CDR2 SVGAGI. The CDR3 nucleotides are TGTGCCAGCAGTTACTCGTTTCGCACAGATACGCAGTATTTT. It yields the protein CASSYSFRTDTQYF.

CDR3 loop: CASSYGQAESSGNTIYF. In DNA, the CDR3 is TGTGCCAGCAGTTACGGACAGGCGGAGAGCTCTGGAAACACCATATATTTT. The chain is built from TRBV6-5 and TRBJ1-3; the match to TRBD1 covers 7 bases. CDR3 size: 17 residues. The junction had 7 bases not matched to a gene; V was cut back by 2 bases and J by 0 bases. Per germline, CDR1 MNHEY and CDR2 SVGAGI.